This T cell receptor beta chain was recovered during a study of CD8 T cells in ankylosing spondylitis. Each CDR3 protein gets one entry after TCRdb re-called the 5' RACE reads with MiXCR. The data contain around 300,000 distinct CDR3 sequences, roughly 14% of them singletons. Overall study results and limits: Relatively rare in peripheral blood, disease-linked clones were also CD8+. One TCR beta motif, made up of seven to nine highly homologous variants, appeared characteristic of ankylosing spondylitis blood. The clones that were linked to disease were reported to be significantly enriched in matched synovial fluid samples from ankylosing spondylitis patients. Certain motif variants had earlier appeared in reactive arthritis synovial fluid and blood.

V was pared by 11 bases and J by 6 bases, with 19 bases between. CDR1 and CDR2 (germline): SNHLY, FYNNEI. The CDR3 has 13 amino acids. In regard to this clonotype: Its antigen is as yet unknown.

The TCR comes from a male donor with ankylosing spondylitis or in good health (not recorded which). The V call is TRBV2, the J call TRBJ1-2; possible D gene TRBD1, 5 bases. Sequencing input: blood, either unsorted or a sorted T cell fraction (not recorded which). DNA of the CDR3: TGTGCCGGCCAACCGGGGCAGGTCGATGGCTACACCTTC. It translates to CAGQPGQVDGYTF.